This entry describes one T cell receptor (beta chain). Its antigen is not identified. One entry per CDR3 protein results from TCRdb running MiXCR on the RT-PCR reads. The sample has around 160,000 distinct CDR3 sequences; about a tenth are singletons. The record originates from a study of response to subunit inactivated influenza vaccine. Study conclusions and caveats: Every seasonal influenza vaccination brings in few new T cells, the authors suggested.

There are 13 residues in the CDR3. Germline CDR1 and CDR2: SNHLY and FYNNEI. The ends lost 3 bases at V and 3 bases at J; junction bases unmatched: 0. This TCR was sampled from a man in his fifties or sixties who received an inactivated influenza vaccine. Specimen: non-naive T cells sorted from PBMCs, collected 35 to 45 days after vaccination. The chain uses TRBV2 and TRBJ1-1; 8 nucleotides match TRBD1. CDR3 protein: CASSEDRDTEAFF. The CDR3 DNA reads as TGTGCCAGCAGTGAGGACAGGGACACTGAAGCTTTCTTT.